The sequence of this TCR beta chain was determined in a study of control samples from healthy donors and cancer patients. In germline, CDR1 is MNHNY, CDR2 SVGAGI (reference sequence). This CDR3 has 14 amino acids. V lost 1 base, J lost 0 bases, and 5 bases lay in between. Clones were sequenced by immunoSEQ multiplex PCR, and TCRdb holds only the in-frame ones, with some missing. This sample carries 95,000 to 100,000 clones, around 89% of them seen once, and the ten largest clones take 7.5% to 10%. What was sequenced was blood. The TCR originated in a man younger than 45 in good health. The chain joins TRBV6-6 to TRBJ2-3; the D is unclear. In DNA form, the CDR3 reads TGTGCCAGCAGTTACTTGGGGAGCACAGATACGCAGTATTTT. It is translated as CASSYLGSTDTQYF.